This T cell receptor (beta chain) was identified during a study of blood T cell repertoires in COVID-19 (dated by TCRdb to 2018 to 2020). With regard to the full study: Collaborator samples came from the United States, Italy and Spain and covered acute and convalescent phases of COVID-19. The prospective study material was composed of cDNA or gDNA derived from T cells, B-cell-depleted T cells, or PBMCs. Subjects who had been exposed to COVID-19, were actively infected with it, or had recovered from it provided the deeply sampled blood TCRbeta repertoires that made up the dataset. A freely available public database, intended as a resource for researchers studying the immune response to SARS-CoV-2, is where the repertoires were released. The samples were drawn from the first 160 participants of the ongoing ImmuneRACE study and from 1,254 subjects provided by 6 global collaborators. The sample metadata nearly always contained a de-identified subject ID, COVID-19 status, age in years and sex. Where available, HLA class I and class II types were obtained from metadata supplied by the sample provider rather than from assay-based typing.

TCRbeta CDR3 regions were amplified from genomic DNA by means of the immunoSEQ Assay, a bias-controlled multiplex PCR. In the original analysis: The number of nucleated cells in each sample was estimated by amplification of reference gene primers within the assay. To quantify the absolute abundance of each unique TCRbeta CDR3 rearrangement, sequence reads were collapsed and filtered. For each sample, productive Simpson clonality was calculated as the square root of Simpson's diversity index across productive rearrangements. The clones in this table, taken by TCRdb from immuneACCESS, are in-frame only. Not every clone is retained; where verified, under half of the shortfall comes from an unresolved V gene, and the cause of the rest is unknown. V, J and clone size reflect that table, while D and trimming were determined from the DNA. Recorded for this sample are about 380,000 clones; 81% of them occurred a single time. The ten largest make up approximately 1% of the sample.

Via the germline V gene, CDR1 is SGHTS and CDR2 YDEGEE. At the junction V is shortened by 2 bases and J by 2 bases; bases outside the gene matches: 7. From the cysteine up to the phenylalanine, the CDR3 has a length of 15 residues. Kept here is only the CDR3 DNA, which spans 45 bases and is read in frame from base 1. Concerning this clone: It lacks a known antigen. Per-base qualities were not stored, and no clone one base away is much larger.

Whole blood was collected in K2EDTA tubes by collaborating institutions according to the institutions' own protocols. For TCRbeta analysis, collaborators shipped samples as frozen whole blood, isolated PBMCs, or DNA extracted from either of those sample types. What the authors observed across the whole study: The amount of clinical and demographic metadata varied by source and participant and was provided uncurated.

Source material: peripheral blood. The receptor's source is a human donor with acute or convalescent COVID-19. The donor label of this sample is uncertain. The chain links TRBV5-8 with TRBJ2-7, with 7 bases matching TRBD1. CDR3 protein: CASSFPPDRTYEQYF. At the DNA level, the sequence is TGTGCCAGCAGCTTCCCTCCGGACAGGACCTACGAGCAGTACTTC.